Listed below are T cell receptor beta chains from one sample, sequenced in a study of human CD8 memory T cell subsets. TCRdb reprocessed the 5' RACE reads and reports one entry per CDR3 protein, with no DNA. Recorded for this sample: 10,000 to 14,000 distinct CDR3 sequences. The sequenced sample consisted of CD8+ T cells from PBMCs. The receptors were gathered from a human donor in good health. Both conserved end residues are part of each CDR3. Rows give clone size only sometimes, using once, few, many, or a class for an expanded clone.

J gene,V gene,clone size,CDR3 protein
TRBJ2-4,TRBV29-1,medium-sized,CSVEGHGGKNIQYF
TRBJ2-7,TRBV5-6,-,CASSPGQGVYEQYF
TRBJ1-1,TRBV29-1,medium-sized,CSVVGRRTEAFF
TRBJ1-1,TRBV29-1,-,CSVGLRAVGTEAFF
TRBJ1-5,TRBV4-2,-,CASSQGGTGDSNQPQHF
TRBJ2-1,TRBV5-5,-,CASSFYFASGSHNEQFF
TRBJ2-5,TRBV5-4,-,CASSWGRGLQETQYF
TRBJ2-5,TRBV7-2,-,CASSDGLAGAGETQYF
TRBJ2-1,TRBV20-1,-,CSATWTSGRNEQFF
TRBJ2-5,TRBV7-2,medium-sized,CASSEGVGLAQKETQYF
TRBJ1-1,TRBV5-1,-,CASSLIFGEASEAFF
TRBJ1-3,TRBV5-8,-,CASSLVPWGSSGNTIYF
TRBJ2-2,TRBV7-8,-,CASSLSGGTTGELFF
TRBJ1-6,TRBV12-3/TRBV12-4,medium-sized,CASSLDRDRSPLHF
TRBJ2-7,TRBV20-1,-,CSARPTDSPSYEQYF
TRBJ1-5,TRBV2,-,CASSVGQGDYSNQPQHF
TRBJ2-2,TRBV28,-,CASSSTGPTNTGELFF
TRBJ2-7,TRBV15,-,CATSRDNYEQYF
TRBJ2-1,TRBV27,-,CASSLWRYNEQFF
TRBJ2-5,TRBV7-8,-,CASVPGIEETQYF
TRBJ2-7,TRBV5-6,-,CASSLWDRGNEQYF
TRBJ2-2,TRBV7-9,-,CASSPRRSTAMGNTGELFF
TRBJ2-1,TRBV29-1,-,CSVEGVGLAVTGEQFF
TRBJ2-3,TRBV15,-,CATSRDPAGTDTQYF
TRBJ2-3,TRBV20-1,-,CSAGDWGDTQYF
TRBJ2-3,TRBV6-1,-,CASLDPWRGTQYF
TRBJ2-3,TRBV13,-,CASSSETDTQYF
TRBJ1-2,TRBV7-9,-,CASSLTTTGDYGYTF
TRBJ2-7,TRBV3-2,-,CASSLIAGVPSSYEQYF
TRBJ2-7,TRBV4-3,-,CASSSDRGSSYEQYF
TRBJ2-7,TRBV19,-,CASSMDLGTGFYEQYF
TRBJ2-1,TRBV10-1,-,CASSGIGTVRAGGNNEQFF
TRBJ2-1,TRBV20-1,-,CSARYIQGAAYNEQFF
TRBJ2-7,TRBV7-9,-,CASSDPTSSYEQYF
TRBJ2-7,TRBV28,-,CASSLGWSNEQYF
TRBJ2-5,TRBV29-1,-,CSVEGLAGVGETQYF
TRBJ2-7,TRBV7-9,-,CASSLDSSYEQYF
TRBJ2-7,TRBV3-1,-,CASSHGQGGYEQYF
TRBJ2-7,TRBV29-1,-,CSGGTGLEQYF
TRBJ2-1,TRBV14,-,CASSQGLWDEQFF
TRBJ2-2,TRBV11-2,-,CASSSPRDSYLRDTGELFF
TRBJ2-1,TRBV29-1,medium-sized,CSVGGLMQQFF
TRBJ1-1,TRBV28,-,CASSFGGATGVSTEAFF
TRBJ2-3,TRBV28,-,CASSFVDGQDTDTQYF
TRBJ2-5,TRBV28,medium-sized,CASSRTSGEQETQYF